This T cell receptor (beta chain) is from a study of blood T cell repertoires in COVID-19. Study at large: Some COVID-19 samples were acute and others convalescent; all came from the United States, Italy and Spain. PBMCs, B-cell-depleted T cells, or T cells provided the cDNA or gDNA that made up the material.

Authors' methods: Reference gene primer amplification in the assay estimated nucleated cell counts. Measured with immunoSEQ multiplex PCR; TCRdb has only the in-frame clones, and not every one. The V and J calls and the clone size are those of that table, but D and trimming were determined from the DNA. The data show around 190,000 clones, more than 75% seen once. Germline CDR1 reads LGHNT; CDR2 reads FRNRAP. There are 14 residues in the CDR3. V was clipped by 0 bases and J by 6 bases, with 8 bases between them. Patients in Seattle were enrolled during active infection, then followed longitudinally. The specimen sequenced was peripheral blood. The chain recombines TRBV12-5 with TRBJ2-2; TRBD1 might be the D (6 bases). The sequence was obtained from a woman in her 40s with COVID-19, enrolled during active disease. CDR3 nucleotides: TGTGCTAGTGGTTTGGTACCAGGGGCCGGGGAGCTGTTTTTT. Protein product: CASGLVPGAGELFF.